Following are 6 T cell receptor beta chains from one sample sequenced in a study of shared clonotypes between healthy human individuals. Generated by immunoSEQ multiplex PCR, the TCRdb table keeps only in-frame clones and is missing some. Of some 89,000 clones listed, about 68% were seen once; the top ten hold over 35%. Sequenced material: memory CD8+ T cells sorted from blood. Subset reported: CD45RO+ cells pooled with CCR7-negative TemRA cells. The source is a man aged 25-45 years in good health.

This chain links TRBV2 with TRBJ2-1; D is unclear. Germline V gene sequence: CDR1 SNHLY, CDR2 FYNNEI. V lost 7 bases, J lost 4 bases, and 5 bases lay in between. The CDR3 extends over 11 amino acids. This chain's CDR3 is CASTRYNEQFF. The CDR3 nucleotides are TGTGCCAGCACCCGATACAATGAGCAGTTCTTC.

A single count supports this clone. The chain uses TRBV13 and TRBJ2-1, with D perhaps matching TRBD1 or TRBD2 (6 bases each). Trimming stripped 5 bases from V and 0 bases from J, with 14 bases between. The CDR3 extends over 16 amino acids. Germline V gene data show CDR1 as PRHDT and CDR2 as FYEKMQ (reference sequence). CDR3 residues: CASSRLGGPSYNEQFF. CDR3 DNA: TGTGCCAGCAGCCGCCTCGGGGGCCCCTCCTACAATGAGCAGTTCTTC.

Concerning this clone itself: The junction and the germline gene differ at one end; a read error may be behind it. CDR3 coding DNA: TGTGCTAGCAGCTTAAAGTCGGCAGATACGCAGTATTTT. This encodes CASSLKSADTQYF. The genes are TRBV7-7 and TRBJ2-3, with unresolved D. CDR1 is SSHAT, CDR2 FNYEAQ, per germline (reference sequence). The CDR3 is 13 amino acids.

The chain's CDR3 is CASSLGLATPLSTDTQYF. As DNA, the CDR3 is TGCGCCAGCAGCTTGGGACTAGCGACCCCCCTTAGCACAGATACGCAGTATTTT. The V call is TRBV5-1, the J call TRBJ2-3; 8 bases map to TRBD2. The CDR3 spans 18 residues. The germline CDR1 and CDR2 sequences are SGHRS and YFSETQ. With V trimmed by 0 bases and J by 0 bases, 9 bases remained unmatched. Together with reference TRBV5-1 and TRBJ2-3, the CDR3 gives the full variable domain: KAGVTQTPRYLIKTRGQQVTLSCSPISGHRSVSWYQQTPGQGLQFLFEYFSETQRNKGNFPGRFSGRQFSNSRSEMNVSTLELGDSALYLCASSLGLATPLSTDTQYFGPGTRLTVL.

This chain uses TRBV18 with TRBJ2-7, with TRBD1 identical over 9 bases. The J segment lost 3 bases and the V segment lost 3 bases, leaving 6 bases of the junction unmatched. Germline values: CDR1 KGHSH, CDR2 LQKENI. The CDR3 runs 15 residues. CDR3 nucleotides: TGTGCCAGCTCACCTTCGGGACAGGGTTACTACGAGCAGTACTTC. Translating it yields CASSPSGQGYYEQYF.

V usage is TRBV5-4 and J usage is TRBJ2-7; 7 bases map to TRBD2. The germline CDR1 and CDR2 sequences are SGHNT and YYREEE (reference sequence). The J segment lost 5 bases and the V segment lost 0 bases, leaving 14 bases of the junction unmatched. CDR3 length equals 17 residues. Written as DNA, the CDR3 is TGTGCCAGCAGCTTGGTAGCCCTCCAGCGGGATGGGGACGAGCAGTACTTC. Its translation is CASSLVALQRDGDEQYF.